Below are 5 T cell receptor beta chains sequenced from a single sample in a study of shared clonotypes between healthy human individuals. Clones were sequenced by immunoSEQ multiplex PCR, and TCRdb holds only the in-frame ones, with some missing. The sample records millions of clones, just over 90% being singletons. The source material was naive CD4+ T cells from PBMCs. Subset noted: CD45RA+ positively selected. Receptor source: a man aged 18 to 35 in good health. Some clones in this sample may be carry-over from other donors' samples.

V gene TRBV27 combines with J gene TRBJ2-3, with 11 bases lining up with TRBD2. This CDR3 is built from 16 residues. From germline, CDR1 is MNHEY and CDR2 SMNVEV (reference sequence). V lost 1 base to trimming and J lost 8 bases; unmatched junction nucleotides: 8. CDR3 sequence (DNA): TGTGCCAGCAGTTTATGGTCTAGCGGGAGGTTTAGTACGCAGTATTTT. This translates into CASSLWSSGRFSTQYF.

This clone was observed a handful of times. The sample holds other DNA sequences that translate to the same CDR3. The V and J genes are TRBV7-9 and TRBJ2-7; TRBD1 matches 7 bases. The CDR3 length is 14 residues. With 3 bases clipped from V and 0 bases from J, the junction kept 2 bases outside the gene matches. Germline CDR1 reads SEHNR; CDR2 reads FQNEAQ (reference sequence). The CDR3 protein is CASSFTGASYEQYF. In nucleotides, the CDR3 is TGTGCCAGCAGCTTTACAGGGGCCTCCTACGAGCAGTACTTC.

The chain has TRBV28 and TRBJ2-5; D ambiguous. Germline V gives CDR1 MDHEN, CDR2 SYDVKM. V was trimmed by 6 bases and J by 6 bases, leaving 11 bases between them. This CDR3 is 12 amino acids long. The CDR3 DNA reads TGTGCCAGCAGCCCCATGTTGAAGACCCAGTACTTC. The encoded protein is CASSPMLKTQYF.

This chain links TRBV29-1 with TRBJ1-3; possible D gene TRBD1, 6 bases. This CDR3 has 14 residues. Deletions cut 4 bases from V and 3 bases from J, with 13 bases between. The germline CDR1 and CDR2 sequences are SQVTM and ANQGSEA. The CDR3 loop reads CSVAVQGSGNTIYF. DNA for the CDR3: TGCAGCGTTGCGGTCCAGGGGAGTGGAAACACCATATATTTT.

A remark on this clone: At the DNA level, this CDR3 is encoded by other sequences in the same sample as well. The rearrangement links TRBV7-2 to TRBJ1-1, with D hard to call. This CDR3 has 15 amino acids. From germline, CDR1 is SGHTA and CDR2 FQGNSA. Between the trimmed V and J ends, which lost 1 base and 0 bases, there was a span of 9 bases. CDR3 loop: CASSLEGGLNTEAFF. As DNA, the CDR3 is TGTGCCAGCAGCTTAGAGGGCGGACTGAACACTGAAGCTTTCTTT.